This TCR beta chain was documented in a study of identical twins. One entry per CDR3 protein, called by TCRdb with MiXCR from the 5' RACE reads. This repertoire shows under 250,000 distinct CDR3 sequences, roughly 12% found once; its top ten account for 4% to 5%. Losses at the gene ends were 6 bases for V and 4 bases for J; bases not matched to a gene: 7. The CDR3 extends over 14 amino acids. In germline, CDR1 is SQVTM, CDR2 ANQGSEA. This clonotype was counted at least ten times. The sample was also reused in another study, on yellow fever vaccine responses in identical twins.

Sequencing used memory (CD45RO+) T cells sorted from blood. The genes are TRBV29-1 and TRBJ1-5, with 9 bases matching TRBD1. This TCR derives from a woman in her late teens or twenties in good health. The CDR3 here is CSVGTGGFNQPQHF. Here the CDR3 DNA reads TGCAGCGTGGGAACAGGGGGCTTTAATCAGCCCCAGCATTTT.